The 17 T cell receptor beta chains reported below all come from one sample, sequenced in a study of beta chain features in type 1 diabetes. The investigators reverse transcribed all of the isolated RNA, so they sequenced expressed TCRB transcripts. The method was immunoSEQ multiplex PCR; TCRdb's version includes in-frame clones alone and lacks a portion of them. Here the sample spans 150,000 to 180,000 clones, around 10% being singletons. Sequenced input: central memory CD4+ T cells from blood. The receptors were sampled from a man younger than 35 in good health.

The CDR3 DNA is TGTGCCAGCAGCCCGCACCGCGGGACAGCCTACAATGAGCAGTTCTTC. Translating gives CASSPHRGTAYNEQFF. The J gene is TRBJ2-1, the V gene TRBV7-4; D perhaps matches TRBD1 (7 bases). CDR3 length equals 16 residues. The V end lost 5 bases, the J end lost 2 bases, and 16 bases lay between the germline ends. Germline V gene data show CDR1 as SGHVT and CDR2 as SQSDAQ.

The chain carries TRBV5-4 and TRBJ2-3; D perhaps matches TRBD1 (5 bases). Trimming removed 9 bases from V and 7 bases from J, with 24 bases in between. The CDR3 loop spans 15 amino acids. Per the germline V gene, CDR1 is SGHNT and CDR2 is YYREEE (reference sequence). CDR3 sequence: CATKPETEGVYTQYF. The CDR3 DNA sequence: TGTGCCACCAAGCCGGAGACAGAAGGGGTTTATACGCAGTATTTT.

In its sample, this clone was seen a few times. Other DNA variants within this sample encode the same CDR3. The genes are TRBV10-2 and TRBJ1-2; perhaps TRBD1 as D (5 bases). This CDR3 comprises 12 residues. Trimming left V 6 bases short and J 3 bases short, with 8 bases between. Per germline, CDR1 WSHSY and CDR2 SAAADI. CDR3: CASSRDDYGYTF. The CDR3 region has the DNA TGCGCCAGCAGCCGGGACGACTATGGCTACACCTTC.

Worth noting for this clone: This CDR3 is also generated by other DNA sequences in the sample. The chain employs TRBV7-9 and TRBJ2-2; no definite D call. This CDR3 is 13 amino acids long. Deletions cut 3 bases from V and 2 bases from J, with 4 bases between. Germline V lookup: CDR1 SEHNR, CDR2 FQNEAQ (reference sequence). CDR3 nucleotide sequence: TGTGCCAGCAGCTTTGGAAACACCGGGGAGCTGTTTTTT. Translation gives CASSFGNTGELFF.

Written as DNA, the CDR3 is TGTGCCAGCAGTCACCCTAAAAGCTACGAGCAGTACTTC. It encodes CASSHPKSYEQYF. This sequence joins TRBV6-1 and TRBJ2-7; D not certain. Germline V gene data show CDR1 as MNHNS and CDR2 as SASEGT. CDR3 length equals 13 residues. Trimming removed 5 bases from V and 3 bases from J, with 11 bases in between.

The table lists this clone with a few counts. The chain joins TRBV7-6 to TRBJ1-4, with a possible D match to TRBD1 (5 bases). Trimming removed 5 bases at V and 3 bases at J, with 22 bases between. This CDR3 has 18 residues. Germline V gives CDR1 SGHVS, CDR2 FNYEAQ. The CDR3 loop reads CASSPSGGVAEPNEKLFF. CDR3 sequence (DNA): TGTGCCAGCAGCCCTTCGGGGGGGGTAGCTGAGCCTAATGAAAAACTGTTTTTT.

The genes are TRBV4-3 and TRBJ2-7; 8 positions match TRBD2. Germline trimming cut 1 base from V and 3 bases from J; bases unmatched to any gene: 8. The CDR3 totals 16 residues. Germline V gives CDR1 LGHNA, CDR2 YSLEER. In DNA, the CDR3 is TGCGCCAGCAGCCAAGGAGCGGGGGCGACTTACTACGAGCAGTACTTC. Its translation is CASSQGAGATYYEQYF.

This clone was recorded a few times. This chain links TRBV28 with TRBJ1-1, with D perhaps TRBD1 (6 bases). Germline V gene lookup returns CDR1 MDHEN and CDR2 SYDVKM. This CDR3 is built from 13 residues. Trimming removed 6 bases from V and 3 bases from J, with 11 bases in between. The CDR3 here is CASRTTGDTEAFF. For the CDR3, the DNA is TGTGCCAGCAGGACGACAGGTGACACTGAAGCTTTCTTT. Using reference TRBV28 and TRBJ1-1 for the parts outside the CDR3, the full variable domain is DVKVTQSSRYLVKRTGEKVFLECVQDMDHENMFWYRQDPGLGLRLIYFSYDVKMKEKGDIPEGYSVSREKKERFSLILESASTNQTSMYLCASRTTGDTEAFFGQGTRLTVV.

The chain has TRBV5-6 and TRBJ2-7; 13 nucleotides line up with TRBD2. V shed 1 base, J shed 5 bases, and the junction held 15 bases outside the gene matches. This CDR3 contains 19 residues. Germline-derived CDR1 and CDR2 are SGHDT and YYEEEE. The CDR3 protein is CASSLRLGLAGVMEDEQYF. Written as DNA, the CDR3 is TGTGCCAGCAGCTTGAGGCTCGGACTAGCGGGAGTAATGGAGGACGAGCAGTACTTC.

The rearrangement links TRBV7-2 to TRBJ2-5; 7 bases map to TRBD2. Germline values: CDR1 SGHTA, CDR2 FQGNSA. J lost 1 base, V lost 5 bases, and 1 base had no gene match. The CDR3 spans 13 residues. DNA for the CDR3: TGTGCCAGCAGCCGACTAGCCCAAGAGACCCAGTACTTC. This gives the protein CASSRLAQETQYF. Full variable domain (outside the CDR3, taken from reference TRBV7-2 and TRBJ2-5): GAGVSQSPSNKVTEKGKDVELRCDPISGHTALYWYRQSLGQGLEFLIYFQGNSAPDKSGLPSDRFSAERTGGSVSTLTIQRTQQEDSAVYLCASSRLAQETQYFGPGTRLLVL.

V and J are TRBV29-1 and TRBJ1-2; D may be TRBD1 (5 bases). Trimming cost V 6 bases and J 4 bases, with 18 bases left between them. CDR3 length: 14 residues. Germline V gene sequence: CDR1 SQVTM, CDR2 ANQGSEA. In DNA form, the CDR3 reads TGCAGCGTCCCCGACTCAAGGGGTGGCTATGGCTACACCTTC. Translated, it gives CSVPDSRGGYGYTF.

This chain uses TRBV20-1 with TRBJ1-4; TRBD1 matches 8 bases. J gave up 11 bases and V 5 bases, and 1 base lay outside the gene matches. The CDR3 runs to 10 residues. Per the germline V gene, CDR1 is DFQATT and CDR2 is SNEGSKA (reference sequence). CDR3 region: CSAGDRKLFF. The CDR3 coding sequence is TGCAGTGCTGGGGACAGGAAACTGTTTTTT.

Comments on this clone: The sample has other DNA sequences that encode this CDR3 too. The chain links TRBV29-1 to TRBJ1-2; possible D gene TRBD1, 5 bases. There are 16 residues in the CDR3. Germline CDR1 reads SQVTM; CDR2 reads ANQGSEA. V dropped 3 bases and J dropped 4 bases, with 21 bases sitting between them. The CDR3 sequence: CSVEGNPGPLGYGYTF. CDR3 nucleotides: TGCAGCGTTGAGGGTAACCCAGGGCCGCTAGGCTATGGCTACACCTTC.

This clone was found a few times. The chain couples TRBV7-2 to TRBJ2-1; 12 positions agree with TRBD1. CDR1 and CDR2 (germline): SGHTA, FQGNSA. The length of the CDR3 is 15 residues. Losses at the gene ends were 4 bases for V and 10 bases for J; bases not matched to a gene: 8. The CDR3 sequence is CASSSRDRGPKEQFF. CDR3 sequence (DNA): TGTGCCAGCAGCTCCCGGGACAGGGGGCCGAAGGAGCAGTTCTTC.

In its sample, this clone was seen a few times. The chain carries TRBV5-1 and TRBJ2-7, with a possible D match to TRBD1 (6 bases). The germline V gene encodes CDR1 SGHRS and CDR2 YFSETQ. The CDR3 loop spans 14 amino acids. The V and J ends lost 0 bases and 3 bases respectively, with 10 bases between them. The DNA for the CDR3 is TGCGCCAGCAGCTTGGAGGGACATAACTACGAGCAGTACTTC. Its translation is CASSLEGHNYEQYF.

The genes are TRBV2 and TRBJ1-1, with a possible D match to TRBD1 (5 bases). V shed 6 bases and J shed 6 bases, with 11 bases lying between them. CDR1 is SNHLY, CDR2 FYNNEI, per germline. The length of the CDR3 is 12 residues. CDR3 in DNA: TGTGCCAGCAGCTACCAGGGATCTGAAGCTTTCTTT. Translated, it gives CASSYQGSEAFF. Combining the CDR3 with reference TRBV2 and TRBJ1-1 gives the whole variable domain EPEVTQTPSHQVTQMGQEVILRCVPISNHLYFYWYRQILGQKVEFLVSFYNNEISEKSEIFDDQFSVERPDGSNFTLKIRSTKLEDSAMYFCASSYQGSEAFFGQGTRLTVV.

There are many counts of this clone. The gene calls are TRBV14 and TRBJ2-1, with 11 bases that match TRBD2. The ends lost 3 bases at V and 6 bases at J; junction bases unmatched: 4. CDR3 size: 15 residues. Germline V gene lookup returns CDR1 SGHDN and CDR2 FVKESK. This CDR3 reads CASSQTSGTINEQFF. The CDR3, as DNA: TGTGCCAGCAGCCAGACTAGCGGGACAATCAATGAGCAGTTCTTC.